Here is one T cell receptor beta chain with its context. The antigen is not known. The data derive from a study of cytomegalovirus exposure and HLA in healthy donors. The primer mix had 60 Vbeta and 13 Jbeta primers. The assay was immunoSEQ multiplex PCR, and TCRdb's table has in-frame clones only and misses some. The data show about 130,000 clones, approximately 80% seen once. Study results and caveats: Some segments of the V type, notably TRBV6-2 and TRBV6-3, were excluded as indistinguishable.

The CDR3 is 15 residues long. Trimming cost V 2 bases and J 7 bases, with 12 bases left between them. Germline CDR1 MNHEY, CDR2 SVGAGI. Sequencing was done on a sample of PBMCs. The chain carries TRBV6-5 and TRBJ1-6; TRBD1 might be the D (6 bases). This TCR derives from a man aged 18 to 35 in good health and CMV-seronegative. In nucleotides, the CDR3 is TGTGCCAGCAGTTACGAGGGGACACGGAATTCACCCCTCCACTTT. Encoded protein: CASSYEGTRNSPLHF.